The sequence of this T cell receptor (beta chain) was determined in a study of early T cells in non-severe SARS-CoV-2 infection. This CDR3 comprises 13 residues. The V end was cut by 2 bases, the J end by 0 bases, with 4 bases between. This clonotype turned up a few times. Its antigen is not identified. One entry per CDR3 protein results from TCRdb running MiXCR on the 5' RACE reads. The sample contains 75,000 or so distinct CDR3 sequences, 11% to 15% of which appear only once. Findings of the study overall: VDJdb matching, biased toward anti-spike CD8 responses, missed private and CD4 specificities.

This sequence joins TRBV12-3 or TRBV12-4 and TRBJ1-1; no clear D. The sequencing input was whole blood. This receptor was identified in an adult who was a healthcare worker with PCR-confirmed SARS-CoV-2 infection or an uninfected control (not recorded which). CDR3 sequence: CASSLKVNTEAFF. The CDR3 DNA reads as TGTGCCAGCAGTTTAAAAGTGAACACTGAAGCTTTCTTT.